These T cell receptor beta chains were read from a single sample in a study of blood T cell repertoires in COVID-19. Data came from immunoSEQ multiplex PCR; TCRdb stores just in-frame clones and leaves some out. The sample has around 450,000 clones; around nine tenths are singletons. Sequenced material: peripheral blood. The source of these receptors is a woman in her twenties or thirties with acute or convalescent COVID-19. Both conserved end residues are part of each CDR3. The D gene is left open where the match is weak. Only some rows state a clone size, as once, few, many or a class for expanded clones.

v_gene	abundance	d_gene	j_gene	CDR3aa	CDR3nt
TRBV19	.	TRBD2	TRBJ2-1	CASTPRPIAGVGNEQFF	TGTGCCAGTACCCCCCGGCCGATAGCGGGGGTCGGTAATGAGCAGTTCTTC
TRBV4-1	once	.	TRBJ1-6	CASSQVGASNSPLHF	TGCGCCAGCAGCCAAGTAGGAGCCAGCAATTCACCCCTCCACTTT
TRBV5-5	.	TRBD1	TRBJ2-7	CASRLGQGAIYEQYF	TGTGCCAGCAGGTTGGGACAGGGGGCTATCTACGAGCAGTACTTC
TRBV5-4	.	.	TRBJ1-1	CASSPGTLAATEAFF	TGTGCCAGCAGCCCCGGGACTCTGGCTGCTACTGAAGCTTTCTTT
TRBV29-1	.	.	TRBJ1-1	CSGGGAGTEAFF	TGCAGCGGAGGCGGGGCGGGCACTGAAGCTTTCTTT
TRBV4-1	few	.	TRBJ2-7	CASSQATGAYEQYF	TGCGCCAGCAGCCAAGCAACAGGAGCCTACGAGCAGTACTTC
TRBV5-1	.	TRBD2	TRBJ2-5	CASSLPRDSGDQETQYF	TGCGCCAGCAGCCTCCCCCGTGATAGCGGGGATCAAGAGACCCAGTACTTC
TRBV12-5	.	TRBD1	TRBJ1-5	CASGPPDRFNQPQHF	TGTGCTAGTGGACCGCCGGACAGGTTCAATCAGCCCCAGCATTTT
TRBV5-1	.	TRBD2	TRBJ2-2	CASSSYSSGGASGELFF	TGCGCCAGCAGCTCATACTCGAGCGGGGGGGCGTCCGGGGAGCTGTTTTTT
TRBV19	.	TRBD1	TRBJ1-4	CASGRGQSWEKLFF	TGTGCCAGTGGTCGGGGACAGTCATGGGAAAAACTGTTTTTT
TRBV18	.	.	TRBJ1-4	CASSSSTGKEEKLFF	TGTGCCAGCTCATCCTCCACAGGGAAGGAAGAAAAACTGTTTTTT
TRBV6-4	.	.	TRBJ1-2	CASREGPGTNYGYTF	TGTGCCAGCAGGGAGGGTCCAGGCACCAACTATGGCTACACCTTC
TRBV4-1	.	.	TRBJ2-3	CASSQEPQARPPDTQYF	TGCGCCAGCAGCCAAGAACCCCAGGCCCGACCTCCGGATACGCAGTATTTT
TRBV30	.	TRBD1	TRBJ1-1	CAWSDRGQGEAFF	TGTGCCTGGAGTGACCGAGGACAGGGAGAAGCTTTCTTT
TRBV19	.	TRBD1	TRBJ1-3	CASSPLGQGYGNTIYF	TGTGCCAGTAGTCCACTGGGACAGGGGTATGGAAACACCATATATTTT
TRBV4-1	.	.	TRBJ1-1	CASSQVEVNTEAFF	TGCGCCAGCAGCCAAGTGGAGGTGAACACTGAAGCTTTCTTT
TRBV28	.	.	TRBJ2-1	CASLEAGSYNEQFF	TGTGCCAGCCTCGAGGCTGGGTCCTACAATGAGCAGTTCTTC
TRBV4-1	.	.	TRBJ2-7	CASSPPGTTYEQYF	TGCGCCAGCAGCCCGCCCGGGACAACCTACGAGCAGTACTTC
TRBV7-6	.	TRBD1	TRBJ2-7	CASSLTPGTGPYEQYF	TGTGCCAGCAGCTTAACGCCCGGGACAGGGCCCTACGAGCAGTACTTC
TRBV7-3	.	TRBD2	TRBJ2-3	CASSLNPGLAGKTDTQYF	TGTGCCAGCAGCTTAAATCCGGGACTAGCGGGTAAAACAGATACGCAGTATTTT
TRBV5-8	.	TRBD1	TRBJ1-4	CASSLVDRRYEKLFF	TGTGCCAGCAGCCTAGTGGACAGGCGTTATGAAAAACTGTTTTTT
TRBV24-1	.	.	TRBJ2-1	CATSESPPRGPRHEQFF	TGTGCCACCAGTGAGTCCCCCCCGCGGGGGCCCCGGCATGAGCAGTTCTTC
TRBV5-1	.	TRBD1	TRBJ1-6	CASSLGARGNSPLHF	TGCGCCAGCAGCTTGGGCGCCAGGGGGAATTCACCCCTCCACTTT
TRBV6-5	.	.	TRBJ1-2	CASSSRRGYGYTF	TGTGCCAGCAGCTCCCGCCGAGGCTATGGCTACACCTTC
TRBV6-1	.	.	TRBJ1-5	CASSESGAGIQPQHF	TGTGCCAGCAGTGAATCTGGGGCAGGGATTCAGCCCCAGCATTTT
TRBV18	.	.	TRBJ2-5	CASSPLRGETQYF	TGTGCCAGCTCACCTCTTCGGGGAGAGACCCAGTACTTC
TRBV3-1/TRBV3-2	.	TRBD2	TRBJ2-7	CASSQDWGGRAQYF	TGTGCCAGCAGCCAAGATTGGGGAGGGAGAGCGCAGTACTTC
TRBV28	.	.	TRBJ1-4	CASSSTGIREKLFF	TGTGCCAGCAGTTCAACCGGGATCCGGGAAAAACTGTTTTTT
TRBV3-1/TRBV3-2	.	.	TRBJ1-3	CASSLGSRGNTIYF	TGTGCCAGCAGCCTCGGCTCTAGGGGAAACACCATATATTTT
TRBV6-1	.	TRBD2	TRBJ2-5	CASSELAGGPLETQYF	TGTGCCAGCAGTGAATTAGCGGGGGGGCCTCTCGAGACCCAGTACTTC
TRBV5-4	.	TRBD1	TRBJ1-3	CASSFPPGRDSGLGNTIYF	TGTGCCAGCAGTTTTCCCCCGGGTAGGGACAGCGGACTTGGAAACACCATATATTTT
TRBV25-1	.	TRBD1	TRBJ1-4	CASSDRTGGYEKLFF	TGTGCCAGCAGTGACAGGACAGGGGGTTATGAAAAACTGTTTTTT
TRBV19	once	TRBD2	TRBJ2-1	CASSITGGSYNEQFF	TGTGCCAGTAGTATTACCGGGGGGTCCTACAATGAGCAGTTCTTC
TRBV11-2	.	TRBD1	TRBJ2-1	CASSLVRGSYNEQFF	TGTGCCAGCAGCTTAGTCAGGGGGTCCTACAATGAGCAGTTCTTC
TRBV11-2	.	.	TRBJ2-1	CASSHSGEGDEQFF	TGTGCCAGCAGCCATTCCGGGGAAGGCGATGAGCAGTTCTTC
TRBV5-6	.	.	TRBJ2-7	CASSLRELVPGNEQYF	TGTGCCAGCAGCTTACGGGAGCTAGTACCAGGCAACGAGCAGTACTTC
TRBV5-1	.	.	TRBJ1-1	CASSFGGTNTEAFF	TGCGCCAGCAGCTTCGGGGGGACGAACACTGAAGCTTTCTTT
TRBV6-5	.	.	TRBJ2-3	CASGRGTDTQYF	TGTGCCAGTGGGCGAGGCACAGATACGCAGTATTTT
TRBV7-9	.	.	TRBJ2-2	CASSLASTGGAGELFF	TGTGCCAGCAGCTTAGCGTCAACAGGTGGTGCCGGGGAGCTGTTTTTT
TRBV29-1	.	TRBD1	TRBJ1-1	CSVGPRDRANTEAFF	TGCAGCGTTGGCCCCAGAGACAGGGCGAACACTGAAGCTTTCTTT
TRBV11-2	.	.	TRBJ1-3	CASRGTGSGNTIYF	TGTGCCAGCAGGGGCACAGGGTCCGGAAACACCATATATTTT
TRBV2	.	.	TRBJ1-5	CASSEAGNFNQPQHF	TGTGCCAGCAGTGAAGCGGGCAACTTCAATCAGCCCCAGCATTTT
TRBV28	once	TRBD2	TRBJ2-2	CASNILAGGSIGELFF	TGTGCCAGCAACATCCTAGCGGGGGGAAGTATCGGGGAGCTGTTTTTT
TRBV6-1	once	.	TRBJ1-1	CASSEYGGEAFF	TGTGCCAGCAGTGAATACGGGGGTGAAGCTTTCTTT
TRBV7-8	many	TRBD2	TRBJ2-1	CASSPHRRAGDTEQFF	TGTGCCAGCAGCCCCCACCGACGAGCGGGAGATACTGAGCAGTTCTTC
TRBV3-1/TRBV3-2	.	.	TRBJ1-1	CASSPPWPPEAFF	TGTGCCAGCAGCCCCCCGTGGCCCCCTGAAGCTTTCTTT
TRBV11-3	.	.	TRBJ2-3	CASSLGGASTDTQYF	TGTGCCAGCAGCTTGGGGGGGGCCAGCACAGATACGCAGTATTTT
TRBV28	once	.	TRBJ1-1	CASTPRGGEYTEAFF	TGTGCCAGCACTCCCCGAGGGGGGGAGTACACTGAAGCTTTCTTT
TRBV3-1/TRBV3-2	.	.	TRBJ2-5	CASSKSGETQYF	TGTGCCAGCAGCAAGTCCGGAGAGACCCAGTACTTC
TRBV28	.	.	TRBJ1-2	CASSLTGTLYGYTF	TGTGCCAGCAGTCTCACCGGGACACTCTATGGCTACACCTTC
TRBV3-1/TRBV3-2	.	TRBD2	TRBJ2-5	CASSQEGRLAETQYF	TGTGCCAGCAGCCAAGAAGGGAGACTAGCAGAGACCCAGTACTTC
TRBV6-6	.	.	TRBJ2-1	CASSLLQDTISYNEQFF	TGTGCCAGCAGTCTACTCCAGGACACCATTTCTTACAATGAGCAGTTCTTC
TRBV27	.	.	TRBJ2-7	CASRGYSSYEQYF	TGTGCCAGCAGGGGTTACAGCTCCTACGAGCAGTACTTC
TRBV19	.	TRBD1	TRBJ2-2	CASRNSIRTGTGNTGELFF	TGTGCCAGTAGAAATAGTATCAGAACCGGGACAGGGAACACCGGGGAGCTGTTTTTT